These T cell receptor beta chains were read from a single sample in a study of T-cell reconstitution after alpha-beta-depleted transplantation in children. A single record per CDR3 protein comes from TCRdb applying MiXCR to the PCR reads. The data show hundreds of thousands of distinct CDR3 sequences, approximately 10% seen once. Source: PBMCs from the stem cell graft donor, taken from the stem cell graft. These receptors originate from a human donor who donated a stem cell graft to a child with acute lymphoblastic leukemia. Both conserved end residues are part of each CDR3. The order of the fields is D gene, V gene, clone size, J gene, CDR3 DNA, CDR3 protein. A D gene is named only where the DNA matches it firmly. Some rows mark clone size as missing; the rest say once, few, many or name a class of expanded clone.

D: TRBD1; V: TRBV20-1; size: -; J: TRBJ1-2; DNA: TGCAGTGCTAGACAGGGGGTAAATGGCTACACCTTC; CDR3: CSARQGVNGYTF
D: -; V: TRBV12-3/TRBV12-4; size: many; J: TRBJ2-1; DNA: TGTGCCAGCAGCCCAGGGACACCGTCCTACAATGAGCAGTTCTTC; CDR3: CASSPGTPSYNEQFF
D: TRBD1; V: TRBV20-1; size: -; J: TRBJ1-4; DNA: TGCAGTGCAACCGCGACAGGGTCCGATGAAAAACTGTTTTTT; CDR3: CSATATGSDEKLFF
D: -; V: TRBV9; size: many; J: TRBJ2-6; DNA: TGTGCCAGCAGTCCAAGCTCTGGGGCCAACGTCCTGACTTTC; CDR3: CASSPSSGANVLTF
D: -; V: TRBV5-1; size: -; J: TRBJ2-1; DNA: TGCGCCAGCAGGACCGGGACCTCTGACAATGAGCAGTTCTTC; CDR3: CASRTGTSDNEQFF
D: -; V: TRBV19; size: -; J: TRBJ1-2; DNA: TGTGCCAGTAGTTCCGAACCGGGACCCACCGGCGGGGACTATGGCTACACCTTC; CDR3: CASSSEPGPTGGDYGYTF
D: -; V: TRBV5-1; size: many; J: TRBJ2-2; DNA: TGCGCCAGCAGCTTACCCGCGAACACCGGGGAGCTGTTTTTT; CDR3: CASSLPANTGELFF
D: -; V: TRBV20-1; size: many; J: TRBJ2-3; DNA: TGCAGTGCTAGAGATCTCACCCACACAGATACGCAGTATTTT; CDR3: CSARDLTHTDTQYF
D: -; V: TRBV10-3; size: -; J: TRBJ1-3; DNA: TGTGCCATCAGTGAGCCTCCGGGACTAGGAAACACCATATATTTT; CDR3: CAISEPPGLGNTIYF
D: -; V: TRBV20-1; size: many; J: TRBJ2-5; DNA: TGCAGTGCTAGAGCTTTAGCGGACCTAGAAGAGACCCAGTACTTC; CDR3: CSARALADLEETQYF
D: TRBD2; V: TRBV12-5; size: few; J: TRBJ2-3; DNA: TGTGCTAGTGGTCCCGGGAGGGCAGATACGCAGTATTTT; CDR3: CASGPGRADTQYF
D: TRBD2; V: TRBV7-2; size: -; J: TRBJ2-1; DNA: TGTGCCAGCAGCTTAGCCCGACTAGCGGGGGGCCTTTACAATGAGCAGTTCTTC; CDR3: CASSLARLAGGLYNEQFF
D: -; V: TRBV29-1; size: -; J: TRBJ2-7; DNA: TGCAGCGTTGGAAGAGAGTATCGCGAGCAGTACTTC; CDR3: CSVGREYREQYF
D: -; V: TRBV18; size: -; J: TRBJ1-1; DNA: TGTGCCAGCTCACCATCCGGGGTTCGGGGGACTGAAGCTTTCTTT; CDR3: CASSPSGVRGTEAFF
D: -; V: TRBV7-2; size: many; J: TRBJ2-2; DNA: TGTGCCAGCAGCTTAGCCCTTGGGGCGGTGAACACCGGGGAGCTGTTTTTT; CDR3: CASSLALGAVNTGELFF
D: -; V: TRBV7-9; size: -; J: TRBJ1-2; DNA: TGTGCCAGCAGCTTAGTAGTCGCGGCAGAAGGTGGCTACACCTTC; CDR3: CASSLVVAAEGGYTF
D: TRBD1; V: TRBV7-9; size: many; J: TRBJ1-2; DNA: TGTGCCAGCAGCGCAGGGGGCGCGACGTATGGCTACACCTTC; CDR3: CASSAGGATYGYTF
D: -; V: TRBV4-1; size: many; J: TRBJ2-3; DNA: TGCGCCAGCAGCCAAGCAGCTCAGGCGGGCGATACGCAGTATTTT; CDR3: CASSQAAQAGDTQYF
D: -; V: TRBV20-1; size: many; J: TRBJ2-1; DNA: TGCAGTGCTAGTAGGGACTTACAGAAGACGGGGCAGTTCTTC; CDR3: CSASRDLQKTGQFF
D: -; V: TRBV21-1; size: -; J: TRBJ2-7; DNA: TGTGCCAGCAGCTCGCCCGGGACAGTTAGCTACGAGCAGTACTTC; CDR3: CASSSPGTVSYEQYF
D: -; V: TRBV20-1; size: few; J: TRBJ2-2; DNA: TGCAGTGCTCCCAGGGGCTCCCTACCCGGGGAGCTGTTTTTT; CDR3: CSAPRGSLPGELFF
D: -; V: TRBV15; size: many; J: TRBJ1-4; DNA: TGTGCCACCAGATCAGGGATGGCTAATGAAAAACTGTTTTTT; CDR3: CATRSGMANEKLFF
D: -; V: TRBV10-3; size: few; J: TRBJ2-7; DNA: TGTGCCATCAGTGAGCCGGCAGAGCCCTCCTACGAGCAGTACTTC; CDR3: CAISEPAEPSYEQYF
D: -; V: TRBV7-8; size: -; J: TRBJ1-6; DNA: TGTGCCAGCAGGCAGGGTGGGAATTCACCCCTCCACTTT; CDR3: CASRQGGNSPLHF
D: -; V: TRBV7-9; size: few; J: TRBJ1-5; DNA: TGTGCCAGCAGCCCGGACGGCATTAGCAATCAGCCCCAGCATTTT; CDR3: CASSPDGISNQPQHF
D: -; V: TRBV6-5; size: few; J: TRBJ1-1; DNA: TGTGCCAGCAGTTACTCCGGCTTAGGGGGGATGGGGTTCACTGAAGCTTTCTTT; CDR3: CASSYSGLGGMGFTEAFF
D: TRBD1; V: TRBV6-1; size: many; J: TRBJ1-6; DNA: TGTGCCAGCAGTGACAGACAGGGCAACTCACCCCTCCACTTT; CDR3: CASSDRQGNSPLHF
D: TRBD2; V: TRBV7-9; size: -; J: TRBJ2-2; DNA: TGTGCCAGCAGTCAGACTAGCGGAAACACCGGGGAGCTGTTTTTT; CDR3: CASSQTSGNTGELFF
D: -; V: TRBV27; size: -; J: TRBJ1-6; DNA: TGTGCCAGCGCATCCCTGGCAGGAACCTATAATTCACCCCTCCACTTT; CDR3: CASASLAGTYNSPLHF
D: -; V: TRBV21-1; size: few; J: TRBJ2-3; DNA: TGTGCCAGCAGCGGACGAGCGGGGGGCCTGGTAGATACGCAGTATTTT; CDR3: CASSGRAGGLVDTQYF
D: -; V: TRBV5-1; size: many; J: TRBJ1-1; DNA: TGCGCCAGCAGCTTAACGGGTACGCACACTGAAGCTTTCTTT; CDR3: CASSLTGTHTEAFF
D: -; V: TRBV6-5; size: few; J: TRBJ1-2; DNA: TGTGCCAGCAGTTACAGAAACAGGGTGAACTATGGCTACACCTTC; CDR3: CASSYRNRVNYGYTF
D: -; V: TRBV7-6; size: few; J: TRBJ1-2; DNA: TGTGCCAGCAGCTTAGCGGGCGCCATAACTTCAAACTATGGCTACACCTTC; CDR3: CASSLAGAITSNYGYTF
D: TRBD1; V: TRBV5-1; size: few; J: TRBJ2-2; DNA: TGCGCCAGCAGCTTGACGGGACAGGGGCAAGCCACCGGGGAGCTGTTTTTT; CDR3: CASSLTGQGQATGELFF
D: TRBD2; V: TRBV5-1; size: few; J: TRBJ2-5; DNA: TGCGCCAGCAGCTTGACGGGACTAGCGGGACAAGAGACCCAGTACTTC; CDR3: CASSLTGLAGQETQYF
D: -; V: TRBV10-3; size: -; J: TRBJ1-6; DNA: TGTGCCATAACGGGGGGGTCGCCCTATAATTCACCCCTCCACTTT; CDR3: CAITGGSPYNSPLHF
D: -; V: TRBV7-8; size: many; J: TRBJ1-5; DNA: TGTGCCAGCAGCTTAGGTGTGAACAGGGACAATCAGCCCCAGCATTTT; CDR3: CASSLGVNRDNQPQHF
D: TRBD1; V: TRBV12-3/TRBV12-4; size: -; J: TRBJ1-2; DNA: TGTGCCAGCAAACTGACAGGGGACTATGGCTACACCTTC; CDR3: CASKLTGDYGYTF
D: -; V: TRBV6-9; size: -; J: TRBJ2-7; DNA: TGTGCCGCCAGTTATGGGAGCGGGCCTAACAACGAGCAGTACTTC; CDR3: CAASYGSGPNNEQYF
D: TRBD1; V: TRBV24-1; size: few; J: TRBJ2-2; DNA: TGTGCCACCAGTGATCCCGGGACAGTCACCGGGGAGCTGTTTTTT; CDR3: CATSDPGTVTGELFF
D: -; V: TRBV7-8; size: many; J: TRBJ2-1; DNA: TGTGCCAGCAGTCGCCACAGGGACCCTTCCTACAATGAGCAGTTCTTC; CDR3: CASSRHRDPSYNEQFF
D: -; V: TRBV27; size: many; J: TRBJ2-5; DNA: TGTGCCAGCAGCTGGACGGTCCAAGAGACCCAGTACTTC; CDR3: CASSWTVQETQYF
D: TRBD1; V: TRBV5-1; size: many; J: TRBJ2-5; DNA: TGCGCCAGCAACTTGTTCCGAACAGGGGGCTTAGAGACCCAGTACTTC; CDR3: CASNLFRTGGLETQYF
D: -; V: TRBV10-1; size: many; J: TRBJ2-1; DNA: TGCGCCAGCAGTGAGCTGGGGGTGGAGCAGTTCTTC; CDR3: CASSELGVEQFF
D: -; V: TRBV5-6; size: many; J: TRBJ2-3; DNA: TGTGCCAGCAGCCCTCTCGGGTCAGATACGCAGTATTTT; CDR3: CASSPLGSDTQYF
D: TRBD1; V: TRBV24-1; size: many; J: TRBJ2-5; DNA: TGTGCCACCAGTGATCCGACAGGGTATCAGGAGACCCAGTACTTC; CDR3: CATSDPTGYQETQYF
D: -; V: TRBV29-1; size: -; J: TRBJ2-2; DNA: TGCAGCGTTGGAAATGCGGGATTGAACACCGGGGAGCTGTTTTTT; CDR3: CSVGNAGLNTGELFF
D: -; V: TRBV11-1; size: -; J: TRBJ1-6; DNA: TGTGCCAGCAGCCCGTTGGGGGTGTGGCAGACCTATAATTCACCCCTCCACTTT; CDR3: CASSPLGVWQTYNSPLHF
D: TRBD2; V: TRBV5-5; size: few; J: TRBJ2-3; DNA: TGTGCCAGCAGCTTGGGGCGGGGGGGAAGCACAGATACGCAGTATTTT; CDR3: CASSLGRGGSTDTQYF
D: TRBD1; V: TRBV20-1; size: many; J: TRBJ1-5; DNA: TGCAGTGTCCGTACCGGGACAGATAGCAATCAGCCCCAGCATTTT; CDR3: CSVRTGTDSNQPQHF
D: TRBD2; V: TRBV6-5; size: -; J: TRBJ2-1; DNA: TGTGCCAGCAGTTACTCGACGGGGCAGCGGGGCTCCTACAATGAGCAGTTCTTC; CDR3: CASSYSTGQRGSYNEQFF
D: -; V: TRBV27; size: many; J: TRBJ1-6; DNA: TGTGCCAGCAGTTTATATCCAAATCCGGGCTCCTATAATTCACCCCTCCACTTT; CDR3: CASSLYPNPGSYNSPLHF
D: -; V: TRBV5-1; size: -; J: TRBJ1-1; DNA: TGCGCCAGCAGCTTTTTCCCGGGGGACATGAACACTGAAGCTTTCTTT; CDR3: CASSFFPGDMNTEAFF
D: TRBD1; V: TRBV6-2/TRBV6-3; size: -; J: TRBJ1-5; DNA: TGTGCCAGCAGTACCGGACAGGGAGGTTATCAGCCCCAGCATTTT; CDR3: CASSTGQGGYQPQHF
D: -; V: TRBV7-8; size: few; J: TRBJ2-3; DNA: TGTGCCAGCAGCCTTCCGTGGACAGATACGCAGTATTTT; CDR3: CASSLPWTDTQYF
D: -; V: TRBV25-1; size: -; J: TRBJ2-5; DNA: TGTGCCAGCAGTGGACAAATAGAGACCCAGTACTTC; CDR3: CASSGQIETQYF
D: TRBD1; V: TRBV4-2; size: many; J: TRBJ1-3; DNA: TGTGCCAGCAGCCAAGATATAGGGACAGGGGGAGACACCATATATTTT; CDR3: CASSQDIGTGGDTIYF
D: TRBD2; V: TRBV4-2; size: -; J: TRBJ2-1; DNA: TGTGCCAGCAGCCAAGAAACTAGCGGGGGGACGTTCTTC; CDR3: CASSQETSGGTFF
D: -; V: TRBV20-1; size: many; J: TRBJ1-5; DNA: TGCAGTGCTAGAGGTTGGGGAGGAAGCAGCAATCAGCCCCAGCATTTT; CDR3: CSARGWGGSSNQPQHF